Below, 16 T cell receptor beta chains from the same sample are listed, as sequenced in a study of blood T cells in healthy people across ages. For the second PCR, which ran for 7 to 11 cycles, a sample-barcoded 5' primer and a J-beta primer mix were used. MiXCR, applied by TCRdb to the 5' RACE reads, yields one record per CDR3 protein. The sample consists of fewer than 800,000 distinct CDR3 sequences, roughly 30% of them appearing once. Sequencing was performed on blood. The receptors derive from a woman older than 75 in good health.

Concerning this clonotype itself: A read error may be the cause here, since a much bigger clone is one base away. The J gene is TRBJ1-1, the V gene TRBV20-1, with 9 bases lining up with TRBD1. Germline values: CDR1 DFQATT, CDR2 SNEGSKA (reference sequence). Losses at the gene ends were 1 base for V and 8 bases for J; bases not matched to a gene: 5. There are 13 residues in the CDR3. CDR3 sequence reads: CSARGPDRGEAFF. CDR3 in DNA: TGCAGTGCTAGAGGCCCGGACAGGGGAGAAGCTTTCTTT.

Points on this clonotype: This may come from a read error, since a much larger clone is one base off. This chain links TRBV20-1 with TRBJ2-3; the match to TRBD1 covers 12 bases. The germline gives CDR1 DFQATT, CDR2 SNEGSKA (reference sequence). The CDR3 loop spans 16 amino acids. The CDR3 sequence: CSARDPGTGGTGTQYF. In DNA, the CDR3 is TGCAGTGCTAGAGATCCCGGGACAGGGGGCACAGGTACGCAGTATTTT.

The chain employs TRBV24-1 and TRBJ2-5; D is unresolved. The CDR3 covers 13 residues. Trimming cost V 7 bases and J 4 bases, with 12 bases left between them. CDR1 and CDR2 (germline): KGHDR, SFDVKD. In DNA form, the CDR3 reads TGTGCCACCAGGGCTCAGTCTAGAGAGACCCAGTACTTC. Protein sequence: CATRAQSRETQYF.

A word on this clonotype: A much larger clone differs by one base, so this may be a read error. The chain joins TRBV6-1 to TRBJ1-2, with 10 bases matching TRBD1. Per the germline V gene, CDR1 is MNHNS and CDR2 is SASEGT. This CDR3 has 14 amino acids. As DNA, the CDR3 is TGTACCAGCAGTGGAGGGACAGGGGCTGATGGCTACACCTTC. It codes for CTSSGGTGADGYTF.

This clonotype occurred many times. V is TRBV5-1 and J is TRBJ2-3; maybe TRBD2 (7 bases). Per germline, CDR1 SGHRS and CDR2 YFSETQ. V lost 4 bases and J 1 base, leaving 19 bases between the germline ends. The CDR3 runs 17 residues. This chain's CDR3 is CASSRDLRGPGTDTQYF. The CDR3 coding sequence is TGCGCCAGCAGCCGGGACTTGCGGGGGCCCGGCACAGATACGCAGTATTTT.

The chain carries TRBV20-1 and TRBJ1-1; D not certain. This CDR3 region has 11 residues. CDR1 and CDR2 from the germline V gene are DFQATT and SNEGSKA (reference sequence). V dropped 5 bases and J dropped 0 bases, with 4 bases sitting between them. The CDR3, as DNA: TGCAGTGCTGGGATGAACACTGAAGCTTTCTTT. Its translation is CSAGMNTEAFF.

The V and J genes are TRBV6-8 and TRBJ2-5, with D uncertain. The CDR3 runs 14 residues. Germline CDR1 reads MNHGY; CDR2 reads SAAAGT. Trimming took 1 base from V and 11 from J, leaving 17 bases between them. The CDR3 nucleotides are TGTGCCAGCAGTTACTTCGAACCGAGACGAGAGCAGTACTTC. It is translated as CASSYFEPRREQYF.

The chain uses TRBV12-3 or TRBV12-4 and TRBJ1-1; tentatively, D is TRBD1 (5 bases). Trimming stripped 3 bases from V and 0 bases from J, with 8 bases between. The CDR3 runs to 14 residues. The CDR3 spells CASSFARVNTEAFF. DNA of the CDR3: TGTGCCAGCAGTTTCGCCAGGGTGAACACTGAAGCTTTCTTT.

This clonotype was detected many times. The CDR3 region is CASSAAGGTEQFF. DNA of the CDR3: TGTGCCAGCAGCGCCGCAGGGGGCACTGAGCAGTTCTTC. This chain links TRBV7-2 with TRBJ2-1; the match to TRBD1 covers 8 bases. The CDR3 sequence is 13 residues long. Germline V lookup: CDR1 SGHTA, CDR2 FQGNSA. The V segment lost 5 bases and the J segment 9 bases; nucleotides outside the gene matches: 6. Using reference TRBV7-2 and TRBJ2-1 for the parts outside the CDR3, the full variable domain is GAGVSQSPSNKVTEKGKDVELRCDPISGHTALYWYRQSLGQGLEFLIYFQGNSAPDKSGLPSDRFSAERTGGSVSTLTIQRTQQEDSAVYLCASSAAGGTEQFFGPGTRLTVL.

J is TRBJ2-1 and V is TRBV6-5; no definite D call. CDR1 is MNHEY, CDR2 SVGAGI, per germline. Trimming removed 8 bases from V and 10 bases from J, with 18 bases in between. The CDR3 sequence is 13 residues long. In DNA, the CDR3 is TGTGCCAGCCTGGAAGATAGTCCCTACGAGCAGTTCTTC. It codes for CASLEDSPYEQFF.

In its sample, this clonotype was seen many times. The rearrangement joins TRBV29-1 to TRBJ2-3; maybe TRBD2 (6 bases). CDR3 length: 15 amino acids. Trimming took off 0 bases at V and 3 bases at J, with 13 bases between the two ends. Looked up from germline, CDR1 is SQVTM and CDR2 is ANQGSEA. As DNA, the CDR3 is TGCAGCGTTGAAGAGACGGGAGTGGGAACAGATACGCAGTATTTT. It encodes CSVEETGVGTDTQYF.

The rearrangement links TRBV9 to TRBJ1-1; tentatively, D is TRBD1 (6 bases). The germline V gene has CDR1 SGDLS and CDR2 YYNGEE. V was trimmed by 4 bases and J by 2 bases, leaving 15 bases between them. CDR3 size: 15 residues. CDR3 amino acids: CASSPNRVVNTEAFF. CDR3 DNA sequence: TGTGCCAGCAGCCCGAACAGGGTTGTCAACACTGAAGCTTTCTTT.

The CDR3 here is CSARGTGRYTF. CDR3 sequence (DNA): TGCAGTGCTAGAGGGACAGGGCGCTACACCTTC. This sequence joins TRBV20-1 and TRBJ1-2; 8 positions agree with TRBD1. Germline trimming cut 1 base from V and 9 bases from J; bases unmatched to any gene: 1. Germline CDR1 and CDR2: DFQATT and SNEGSKA (reference sequence). The CDR3 length is 11 residues.

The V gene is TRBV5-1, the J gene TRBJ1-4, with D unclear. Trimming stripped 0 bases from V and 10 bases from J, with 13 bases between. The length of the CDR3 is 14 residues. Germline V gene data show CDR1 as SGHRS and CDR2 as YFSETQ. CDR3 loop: CASSLEFLQGKLFF. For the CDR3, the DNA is TGCGCCAGCAGCTTGGAATTCTTGCAAGGAAAACTGTTTTTT.

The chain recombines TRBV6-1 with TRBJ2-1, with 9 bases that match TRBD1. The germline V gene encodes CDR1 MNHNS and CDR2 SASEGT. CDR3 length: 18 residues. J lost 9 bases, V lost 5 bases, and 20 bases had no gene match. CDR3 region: CASSRDRVRAGRSGEQFF. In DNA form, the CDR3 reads TGTGCCAGCAGTCGGGACAGGGTCAGAGCGGGGAGGAGTGGTGAGCAGTTCTTC.

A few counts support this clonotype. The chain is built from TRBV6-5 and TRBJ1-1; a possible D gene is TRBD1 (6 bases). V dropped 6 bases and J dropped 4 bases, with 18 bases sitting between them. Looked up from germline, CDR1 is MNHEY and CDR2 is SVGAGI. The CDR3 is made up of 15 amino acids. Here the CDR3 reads CASRTPGGRITEAFF. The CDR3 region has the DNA TGTGCCAGCAGAACTCCTGGGGGCAGGATCACTGAAGCTTTCTTT.